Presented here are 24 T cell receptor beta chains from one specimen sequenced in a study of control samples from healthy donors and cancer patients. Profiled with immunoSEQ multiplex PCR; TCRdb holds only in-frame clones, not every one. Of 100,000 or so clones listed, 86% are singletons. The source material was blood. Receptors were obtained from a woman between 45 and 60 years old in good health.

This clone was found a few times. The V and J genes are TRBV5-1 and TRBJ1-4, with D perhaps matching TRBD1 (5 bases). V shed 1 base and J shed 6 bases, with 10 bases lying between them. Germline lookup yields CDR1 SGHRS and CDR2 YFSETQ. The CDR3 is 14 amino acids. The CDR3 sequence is CASSLWQGDEKLFF. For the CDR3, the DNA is TGCGCCAGCAGCTTGTGGCAGGGTGATGAAAAACTGTTTTTT.

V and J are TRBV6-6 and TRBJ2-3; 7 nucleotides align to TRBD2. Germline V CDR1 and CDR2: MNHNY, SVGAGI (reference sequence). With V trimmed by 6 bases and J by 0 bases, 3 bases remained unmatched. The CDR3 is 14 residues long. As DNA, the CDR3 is TGTGCCAGCAGGCTAGCGGCAAGCACAGATACGCAGTATTTT. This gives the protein CASRLAASTDTQYF.

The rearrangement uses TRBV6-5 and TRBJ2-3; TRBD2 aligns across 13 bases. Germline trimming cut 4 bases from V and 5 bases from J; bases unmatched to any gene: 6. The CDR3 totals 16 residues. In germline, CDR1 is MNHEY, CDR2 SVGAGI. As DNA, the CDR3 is TGTGCCAGCAGTTCCTGGACTAGCGGGAGTAAAGATACGCAGTATTTT. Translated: CASSSWTSGSKDTQYF.

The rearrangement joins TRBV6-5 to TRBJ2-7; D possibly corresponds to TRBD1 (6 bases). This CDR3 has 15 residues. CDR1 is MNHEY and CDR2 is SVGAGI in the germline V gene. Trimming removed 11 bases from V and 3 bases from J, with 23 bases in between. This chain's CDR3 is CASSPQRGLGYEQYF. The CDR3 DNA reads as TGTGCCTCCTCCCCCCAAAGGGGGTTGGGCTACGAGCAGTACTTC.

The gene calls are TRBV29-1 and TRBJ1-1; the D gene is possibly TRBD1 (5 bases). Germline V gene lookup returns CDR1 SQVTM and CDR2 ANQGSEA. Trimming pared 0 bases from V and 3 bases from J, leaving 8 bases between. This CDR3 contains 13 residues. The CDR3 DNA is TGCAGCGTTGAAGACAGGGAGTACACTGAAGCTTTCTTT. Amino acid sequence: CSVEDREYTEAFF.

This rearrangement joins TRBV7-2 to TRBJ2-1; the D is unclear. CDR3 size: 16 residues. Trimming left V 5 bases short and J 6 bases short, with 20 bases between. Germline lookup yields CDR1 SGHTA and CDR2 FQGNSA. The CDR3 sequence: CASSLTGPTVANEQFF. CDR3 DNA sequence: TGTGCCAGCAGCCTGACCGGGCCCACCGTCGCCAATGAGCAGTTCTTC.

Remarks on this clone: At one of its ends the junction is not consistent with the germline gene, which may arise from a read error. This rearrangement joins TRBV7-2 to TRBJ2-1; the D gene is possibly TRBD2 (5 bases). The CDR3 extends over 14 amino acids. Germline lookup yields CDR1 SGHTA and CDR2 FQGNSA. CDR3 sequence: CASSLDGGYSEQFF. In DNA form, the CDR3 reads TGTGCCAGCAGCTTAGATGGAGGTTACAGTGAGCAGTTCTTC.

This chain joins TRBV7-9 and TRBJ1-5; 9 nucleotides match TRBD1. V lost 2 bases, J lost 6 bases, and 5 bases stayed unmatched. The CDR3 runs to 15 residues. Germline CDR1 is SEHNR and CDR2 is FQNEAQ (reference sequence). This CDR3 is CASSLTGGASQPQHF. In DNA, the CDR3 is TGTGCCAGCAGCTTAACAGGGGGCGCGTCTCAGCCCCAGCATTTT.

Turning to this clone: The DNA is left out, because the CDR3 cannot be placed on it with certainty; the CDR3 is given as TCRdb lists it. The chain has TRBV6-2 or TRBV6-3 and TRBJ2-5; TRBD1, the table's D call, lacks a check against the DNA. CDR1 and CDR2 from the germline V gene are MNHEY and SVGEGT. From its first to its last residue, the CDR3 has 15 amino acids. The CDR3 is CASSTSGTGGETQYF.

The CDR3 reads CASSAVTDTQYF. In DNA form, the CDR3 reads TGTGCCAGCAGCGCCGTCACAGATACGCAGTATTTT. This chain uses TRBV9 with TRBJ2-3; D not resolved. V was clipped by 3 bases and J by 2 bases, with 4 bases between them. The CDR3 consists of 12 residues. In germline, CDR1 is SGDLS, CDR2 YYNGEE.

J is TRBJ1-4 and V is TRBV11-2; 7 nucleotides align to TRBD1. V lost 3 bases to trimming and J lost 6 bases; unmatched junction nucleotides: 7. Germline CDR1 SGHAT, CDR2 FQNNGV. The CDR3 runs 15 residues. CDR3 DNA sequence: TGTGCCAGCAGCTTTAACGCAGGGGGAGATGAAAAACTGTTTTTT. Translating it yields CASSFNAGGDEKLFF.

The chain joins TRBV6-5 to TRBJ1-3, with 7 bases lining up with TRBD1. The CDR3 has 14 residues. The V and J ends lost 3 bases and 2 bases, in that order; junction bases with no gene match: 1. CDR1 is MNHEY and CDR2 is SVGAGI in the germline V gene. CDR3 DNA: TGTGCCAGCAGTTATGACAGGGCTGGAAACACCATATATTTT. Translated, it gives CASSYDRAGNTIYF.

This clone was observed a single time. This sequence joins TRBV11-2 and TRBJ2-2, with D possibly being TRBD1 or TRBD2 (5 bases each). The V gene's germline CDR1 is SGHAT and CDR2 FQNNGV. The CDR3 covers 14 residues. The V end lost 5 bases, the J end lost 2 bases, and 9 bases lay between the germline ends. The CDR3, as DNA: TGTGCCAGCAGCCAGGGACCTAACACCGGGGAGCTGTTTTTT. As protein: CASSQGPNTGELFF.

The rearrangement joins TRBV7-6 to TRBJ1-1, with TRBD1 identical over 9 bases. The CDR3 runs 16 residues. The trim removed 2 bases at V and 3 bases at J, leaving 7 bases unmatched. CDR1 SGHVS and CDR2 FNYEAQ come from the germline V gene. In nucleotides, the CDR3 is TGTGCCAGCAGCTTAAGGGGGACAGGGAAGGACACTGAAGCTTTCTTT. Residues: CASSLRGTGKDTEAFF.

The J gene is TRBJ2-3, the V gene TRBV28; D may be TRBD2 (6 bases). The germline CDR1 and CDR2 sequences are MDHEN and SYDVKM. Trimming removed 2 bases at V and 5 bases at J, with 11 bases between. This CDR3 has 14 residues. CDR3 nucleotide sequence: TGTGCCAGCAGTTTAGGAGGGTCGGGAGATACGCAGTATTTT. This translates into CASSLGGSGDTQYF.

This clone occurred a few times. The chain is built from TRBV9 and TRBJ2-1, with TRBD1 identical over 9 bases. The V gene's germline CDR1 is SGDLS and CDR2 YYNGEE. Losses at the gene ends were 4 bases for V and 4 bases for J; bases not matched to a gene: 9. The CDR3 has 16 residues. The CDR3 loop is CASSSLPGQGYNEQFF. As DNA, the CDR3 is TGTGCCAGCAGCTCTCTCCCGGGACAGGGATACAATGAGCAGTTCTTC.

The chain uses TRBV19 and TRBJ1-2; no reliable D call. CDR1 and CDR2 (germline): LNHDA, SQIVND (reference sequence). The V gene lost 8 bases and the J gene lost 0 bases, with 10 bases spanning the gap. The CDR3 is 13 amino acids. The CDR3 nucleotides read TGTGCCAGTTATGACCTAGCTAACTATGGCTACACCTTC. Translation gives CASYDLANYGYTF. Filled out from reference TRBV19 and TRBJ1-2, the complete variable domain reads DGGITQSPKYLFRKEGQNVTLSCEQNLNHDAMYWYRQDPGQGLRLIYYSQIVNDFQKGDIAEGYSVSREKKESFPLTVTSAQKNPTAFYLCASYDLANYGYTFGSGTRLTVV.

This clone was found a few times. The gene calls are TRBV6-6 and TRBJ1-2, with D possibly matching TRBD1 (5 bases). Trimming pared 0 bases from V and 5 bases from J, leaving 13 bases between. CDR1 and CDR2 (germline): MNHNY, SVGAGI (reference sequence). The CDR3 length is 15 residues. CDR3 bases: TGTGCCAGCAGTTACTCGAGTGCCAGGGTTTATGGCTACACCTTC. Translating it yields CASSYSSARVYGYTF.

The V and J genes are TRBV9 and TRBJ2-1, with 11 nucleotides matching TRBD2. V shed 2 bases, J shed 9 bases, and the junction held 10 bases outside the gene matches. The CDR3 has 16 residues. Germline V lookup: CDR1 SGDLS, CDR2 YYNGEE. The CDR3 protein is CASSVGTSGLVSEQFF. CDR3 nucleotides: TGTGCCAGCAGCGTCGGGACTAGCGGTCTGGTGAGTGAGCAGTTCTTC.

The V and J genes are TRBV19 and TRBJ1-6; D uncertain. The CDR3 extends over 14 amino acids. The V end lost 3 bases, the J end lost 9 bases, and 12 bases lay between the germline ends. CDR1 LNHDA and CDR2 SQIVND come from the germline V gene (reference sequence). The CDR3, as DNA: TGTGCCAGTAGTATGGCTGGGTACGGTTCACCCCTCCACTTT. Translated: CASSMAGYGSPLHF.

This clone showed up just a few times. In nucleotides, the CDR3 is TGTGCCAGCAGTTACCGGGAGGGCCGGGAGACCCAGTACTTC. Translating gives CASSYREGRETQYF. V is TRBV6-2 or TRBV6-3 and J is TRBJ2-5, with TRBD2 matching 8 bases. Germline CDR1 MNHEY, CDR2 SVGEGT. V shed 2 bases and J 5 bases; nucleotides not matched to a gene: 4. The CDR3 extends over 14 amino acids.

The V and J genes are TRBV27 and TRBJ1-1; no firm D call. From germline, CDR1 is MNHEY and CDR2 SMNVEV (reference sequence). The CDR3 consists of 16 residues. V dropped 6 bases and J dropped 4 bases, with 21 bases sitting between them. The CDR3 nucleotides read TGTGCCAGCAGCAGCGGAGAGGGAATGCCCGGCACTGAAGCTTTCTTT. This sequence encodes CASSSGEGMPGTEAFF.

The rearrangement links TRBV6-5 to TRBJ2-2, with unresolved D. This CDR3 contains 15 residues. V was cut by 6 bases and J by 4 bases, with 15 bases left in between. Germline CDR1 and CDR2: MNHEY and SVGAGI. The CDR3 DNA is TGTGCCAGCAGGGCCGGGCCACCGTCCACCGGGGAGCTGTTTTTT. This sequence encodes CASRAGPPSTGELFF.

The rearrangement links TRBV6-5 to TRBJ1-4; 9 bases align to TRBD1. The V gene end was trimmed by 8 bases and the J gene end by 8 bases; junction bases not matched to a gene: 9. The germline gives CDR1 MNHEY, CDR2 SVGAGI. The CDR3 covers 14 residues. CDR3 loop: CASRGTGRGEKLFF. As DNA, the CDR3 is TGTGCCAGCCGGGGGACAGGGCGAGGGGAAAAACTGTTTTTT.